This T cell receptor beta chain was sequenced for a study of T-cell reconstitution after alpha-beta-depleted transplantation in children. The CDR3 sequence is 14 residues long. V shed 4 bases and J 2 bases; nucleotides not matched to a gene: 2. In germline, CDR1 is SGHRS, CDR2 YFSETQ. Construction of the TCRbeta library involved unique molecular identifiers. TCRdb ran MiXCR on the PCR reads and lists one entry per CDR3 protein. The sample yields fewer than 90,000 distinct CDR3 sequences, approximately 7.4% seen once. The clonotype originates from a human donor who donated a stem cell graft to a child with acute lymphoblastic leukemia. The sequencing here drew on PBMCs from the stem cell graft donor, taken from the stem cell graft. The chain joins TRBV5-1 to TRBJ1-1; TRBD1 agrees at 10 bases. CDR3 sequence reads: CASSGTGANTEAFF. The CDR3 nucleotides are TGCGCCAGCAGCGGGACAGGGGCAAACACTGAAGCTTTCTTT.